This T cell receptor (beta chain) comes out of a study of siplizumab effects on memory and regulatory T cells. Whole-study findings and limits: Alloreactive CD4+ clones that could be mapped were on average approximately 69% Treg-derived with siplizumab, against 25% to 30% in controls.

As to this clone: Its specificity is unknown.

The repertoire was sequenced with immunoSEQ multiplex PCR; TCRdb's copy has only in-frame clones and lacks some. This table has tens of thousands of clones, over 95% appearing once. The CDR3 loop spans 14 amino acids. J gave up 6 bases and V 6 bases, and 10 bases lay outside the gene matches. Per the germline V gene, CDR1 is WSHSY and CDR2 is SAAADI. The sample comprised naive CD8+ T cells sorted from blood. This chain uses TRBV10-2 with TRBJ1-2; 7 nucleotides match TRBD1. This clonotype originated in a human donor in good health. Here the CDR3 DNA reads TGCGCCAGCAGAAGCAGAGGGGGCGTCGATGGCTACACCTTC. It is translated as CASRSRGGVDGYTF.